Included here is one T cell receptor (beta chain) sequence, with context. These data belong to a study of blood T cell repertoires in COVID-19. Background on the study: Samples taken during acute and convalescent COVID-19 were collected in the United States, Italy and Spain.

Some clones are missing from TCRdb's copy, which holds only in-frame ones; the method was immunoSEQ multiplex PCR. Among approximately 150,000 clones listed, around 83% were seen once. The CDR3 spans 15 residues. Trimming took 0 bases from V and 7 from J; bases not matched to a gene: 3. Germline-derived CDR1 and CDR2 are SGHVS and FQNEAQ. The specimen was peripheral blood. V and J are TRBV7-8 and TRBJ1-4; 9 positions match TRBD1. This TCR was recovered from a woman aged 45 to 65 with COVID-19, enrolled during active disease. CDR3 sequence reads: CASSLAGTGSEKLFF. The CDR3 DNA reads TGTGCCAGCAGCTTAGCGGGGACAGGGAGTGAAAAACTGTTTTTT.